This T cell receptor (beta chain) is drawn from a study of cytomegalovirus exposure and HLA in healthy donors. As concerns this clone: Its antigen is as yet unknown.

Study-wide points: Most subjects had HLA-A and HLA-B alleles reportedly predicted accurately by TCR beta sequences. An analysis was carried out at a later point. It showed that HLA-associated TCR beta chains were more clonally expanded than equally common non-associated chains.

Amplification used 60 Vbeta primers and 13 Jbeta primers. Assay: immunoSEQ multiplex PCR; the TCRdb copy retains only in-frame clones and omits some. The sample lists a few hundred thousand clones; roughly 80% were seen once. The V end was cut by 0 bases, the J end by 6 bases, with 14 bases between. Per germline, CDR1 MNHEY and CDR2 SMNVEV (reference sequence). The CDR3 totals 15 residues. What was sequenced was PBMCs. The rearrangement uses TRBV27 and TRBJ2-5; D may be TRBD2 (6 bases). This receptor was obtained from a man younger than 40 in good health and CMV-seronegative. Here the CDR3 reads CASSLSRQGGQTQYF. CDR3 DNA: TGTGCCAGCAGTTTATCGAGGCAGGGAGGACAGACCCAGTACTTC.